This entry features one TCR beta chain sequence. These data belong to a study of shared clonotypes between healthy human individuals. Over several immunoSEQ plates, each subset's genomic DNA was distributed in even portions. Clones were sequenced by immunoSEQ multiplex PCR, and TCRdb holds only the in-frame ones, with some missing. The sample includes about 2.5 million clones, 85% to 95% of them seen just once. From germline, CDR1 is KGHSH and CDR2 LQKENI. This CDR3 region has 18 residues. With V trimmed by 4 bases and J by 5 bases, 10 bases remained unmatched. The chain couples TRBV18 to TRBJ2-1, with 14 bases fitting TRBD2. Sequencing used naive CD4+ T cells from PBMCs. The subset: CD45RA+ positively selected. The TCR originated in a man aged 18 to 35 in good health. Some clones in this sample may be carry-over from other donors' samples. The CDR3 here is CASSLNAPGLAGDNEQFF. CDR3 sequence (DNA): TGTGCCAGCTCACTCAACGCTCCGGGACTAGCGGGAGACAATGAGCAGTTCTTC.